The text below deals with one T cell receptor beta chain. The antigen it recognizes is unknown. One base away there is no much larger clone; base qualities are not given. From cysteine to phenylalanine, the CDR3 is 16 amino acids long. Solely the CDR3 DNA is kept, with 48 bases framed from the first base. The CDR1 and CDR2 encoded by the germline V gene are WSHSY and SAAADI. After removal of 6 bases from V and 0 bases from J, the junction retains 8 bases not matched to a gene. This record belongs to a study of blood T cell repertoires in COVID-19 (dated by TCRdb to the early 2020s). About the study as a whole: Collaborator samples came from the United States, Italy and Spain and covered acute and convalescent phases of COVID-19. The prospective study material was composed of cDNA or gDNA derived from T cells, B-cell-depleted T cells, or PBMCs. Deeply sampled blood TCRbeta repertoires from subjects exposed to, actively infected with, or recovered from COVID-19 were included in the dataset. The repertoires were released in a freely available public database intended as a resource for research on the immune response to SARS-CoV-2. Samples were obtained from the ongoing ImmuneRACE study (first 160 participants) and from 1,254 subjects provided by 6 global collaborators. A de-identified subject ID, COVID-19 status, age in years and sex were almost always included in the sample metadata. Where available, HLA class I and class II types were taken from metadata supplied by the sample provider and were not determined by assay-based typing.

Overall study results and their limits: Clinical and demographic metadata were provided uncurated, with the amount varying by source and participant.

TCRbeta CDR3 regions were amplified from genomic DNA using the immunoSEQ Assay, a bias-controlled multiplex PCR. As for the authors' bioinformatics: The number of nucleated cells in each sample was estimated from the amplification of reference gene primers within the assay. To quantify the absolute abundance of each unique TCRbeta CDR3 rearrangement, sequence reads were collapsed and filtered. For each sample, productive Simpson clonality was calculated as the square root of Simpson's diversity index over productive rearrangements. The table was pulled from immuneACCESS by TCRdb, which kept in-frame rearrangements only. Such tables lose some clones; where checked, under half of the loss comes from unresolved V genes, and the rest has no known cause. That table gives V, J and clone size, and the DNA gave D and trimming. Recorded for this sample are approximately 280,000 clones; about 81% of them occurred a single time. The ten largest account for roughly 1.5% of the sample.

In Seattle, one collaborating source enrolled patients while the infection was active and tracked those patients longitudinally over the course of disease. Collaborating institutions collected whole blood in K2EDTA tubes following their own protocols. Collaborator samples were shipped for TCRbeta analysis as frozen whole blood, isolated PBMCs, or DNA extracted from either sample type. This chain joins TRBV10-2 to TRBJ2-1, with 7 bases aligning to TRBD2. The sequencing input was peripheral blood. The origin of this receptor is a human donor with COVID-19, enrolled during active disease. The donor label of this sample is uncertain. The base sequence is TGCGCCAGCAGGGAGACTAGCATCTCCTCCTACAATGAGCAGTTCTTC. It is translated as CASRETSISSYNEQFF.